This T cell receptor (beta chain) was recorded in a study of cytomegalovirus exposure and HLA in healthy donors. Study results and limitations: Cytomegalovirus status was reportedly diagnosed by the classifier with high sensitivity and specificity. Most of the TCR beta V segments (in an earlier analysis) were productive either about 87% or about 30% of the time.

The PCR made use of 60 Vbeta and 13 Jbeta primers. Sequenced by immunoSEQ multiplex PCR; TCRdb stores in-frame clones only, minus some. The data contain some 35,000 clones, roughly 50% of them singletons. Comments on this clone: The antigen remains unidentified.

The CDR3 consists of 15 residues. V was shortened by 0 bases and J by 4 bases, with 9 bases between the two germline ends. Germline V gene data show CDR1 as LGHNA and CDR2 as YSLEER. The chain links TRBV4-3 to TRBJ2-2; D perhaps matches TRBD1 (6 bases). This TCR was sampled from a woman aged 40 to 50 in good health and CMV-seropositive. Sequenced material: PBMCs. The CDR3 DNA reads as TGCGCCAGCAGCCAAGAGGGGACACTCACCGGGGAGCTGTTTTTT. Translated: CASSQEGTLTGELFF.